Listed here are 28 T cell receptor beta chains from one sample, sequenced in a study of T cells after yellow fever vaccination. TCRdb ran MiXCR on the 5' RACE reads and lists one entry per CDR3 protein. The sample contains about 160,000 distinct CDR3 sequences, less than 9% of which appear only once. The sample consisted of CD4+ T cells sorted from PBMCs, taken 5 to 6 days after the first yellow fever vaccination. These receptors were collected from a young man who received the YFV17D yellow fever vaccine.

This clonotype has ten or more counts. The chain combines TRBV4-2 with TRBJ2-3; D gene unclear. The ends were cut back, 5 bases at V and 2 bases at J, with 5 bases in the middle. This CDR3 is built from 12 residues. The V gene's germline CDR1 is LGHNA and CDR2 YNFKEQ. The CDR3 sequence is CASSGNTDTQYF. CDR3 coding DNA: TGTGCCAGCAGCGGGAACACAGATACGCAGTATTTT.

This clonotype was seen ten or more times. The J gene is TRBJ1-4, the V gene TRBV12-3 or TRBV12-4; 9 bases align to TRBD1. The V and J ends lost 5 bases and 5 bases, in that order; junction bases with no gene match: 6. This CDR3 has 15 amino acids. This CDR3 is CASSPTGTGNEKLFF. The CDR3 DNA reads TGTGCCAGCAGTCCCACCGGGACAGGGAATGAAAAACTGTTTTTT.

CDR3 loop: CSATTGGAFDNEQFF. The CDR3, as DNA: TGCAGTGCTACGACAGGGGGCGCTTTTGACAATGAGCAGTTCTTC. The chain is built from TRBV20-1 and TRBJ2-1; 10 bases are shared with TRBD1. Germline CDR1 reads DFQATT; CDR2 reads SNEGSKA (reference sequence). The trim removed 4 bases at V and 5 bases at J, leaving 8 bases unmatched. The length of the CDR3 is 15 residues.

This clonotype has ten or more counts. The rearrangement joins TRBV11-2 to TRBJ2-2; TRBD2 matches at 8 bases. This CDR3 is built from 17 residues. J lost 7 bases, V lost 4 bases, and 14 bases had no gene match. Germline values: CDR1 SGHAT, CDR2 FQNNGV. The CDR3 DNA reads TGTGCCAGCAGCTCCCCTTCTCTTAGCGGGGCGGTCGGGGAGCTGTTTTTT. Amino acids: CASSSPSLSGAVGELFF. Drawing the rest from reference TRBV11-2 and TRBJ2-2, the complete variable domain is EAGVAQSPRYKIIEKRQSVAFWCNPISGHATLYWYQQILGQGPKLLIQFQNNGVVDDSQLPKDRFSAERLKGVDSTLKIQPAKLEDSAVYLCASSSPSLSGAVGELFFGEGSRLTVL.

This clonotype was seen at least ten times. This chain links TRBV4-2 with TRBJ2-6, with 8 bases that match TRBD1. CDR3 length: 15 residues. V trimming: 5 bases; J trimming: 2 bases; junction bases outside the gene matches: 2. Looked up from germline, CDR1 is LGHNA and CDR2 is YNFKEQ. The CDR3 protein is CASSGTGAGANVLTF. The CDR3 DNA reads as TGTGCCAGCAGCGGGACAGGAGCTGGGGCCAACGTCCTGACTTTC.

This clonotype was detected only a few times. The rearrangement links TRBV4-1 to TRBJ2-1; D is perhaps TRBD1 or TRBD2 (5 bases each). V dropped 9 bases and J dropped 5 bases, with 23 bases sitting between them. Germline loops: CDR1 MGHRA, CDR2 YSYEKL. This CDR3 comprises 16 residues. The CDR3 DNA reads TGCGCCAGTAGCACGGACCAGACAAGAGGGGACAATGAGCAGTTCTTC. Translating it yields CASSTDQTRGDNEQFF.

This clonotype was seen repeatedly, ten times or more. This chain links TRBV12-3 or TRBV12-4 with TRBJ2-1; the D gene is possibly TRBD2 (7 bases). V was clipped by 1 base and J by 4 bases, with 11 bases between them. The CDR3 spans 15 residues. In DNA, the CDR3 is TGTGCCAGCAGTTTAGGCGGGGGCCGGTACAATGAGCAGTTCTTC. Translating gives CASSLGGGRYNEQFF.

Only one count was recorded for this clonotype. The junction shows a germline mismatch at one end, possibly a read error. The CDR3 bases are TGTGACAGCAGCCAAATGGGATGGGAGCCCCAGCATTTT. This translates into CDSSQMGWEPQHF. The V and J genes are TRBV3-1 and TRBJ1-5, with D unresolved. Looked up from germline, CDR1 is LGHDT and CDR2 is YNNKEL (reference sequence). The CDR3 spans 13 residues.

This clonotype was recorded many times. The V call is TRBV27, the J call TRBJ1-1; D uncertain. The CDR3 is made up of 13 amino acids. CDR1 and CDR2 (germline): MNHEY, SMNVEV (reference sequence). V lost 3 bases and J lost 1, with 6 bases in between. DNA of the CDR3: TGTGCCAGCAGTTTCAACCCGAACACTGAAGCTTTCTTT. It encodes CASSFNPNTEAFF.

This clonotype was counted at least ten times. The chain couples TRBV6-5 to TRBJ1-6; a weak D match, TRBD1 (6 bases). Per germline, CDR1 MNHEY and CDR2 SVGAGI. With 6 bases removed from V and 6 bases from J, the gap between germline ends came to 18 bases. CDR3 size: 16 residues. CDR3 sequence (DNA): TGTGCCAGCAGACGAGGACAGTTCGGCACTAATTCACCCCTCCACTTT. This encodes CASRRGQFGTNSPLHF.

This clonotype came up many times. V and J are TRBV6-1 and TRBJ1-2; 9 bases align to TRBD1. J gave up 4 bases and V 2 bases, and 11 bases lay outside the gene matches. There are 17 residues in the CDR3. Per germline, CDR1 MNHNS and CDR2 SASEGT. The CDR3 here is CASSESPGQGLIYGYTF. As DNA, the CDR3 is TGTGCCAGCAGTGAATCCCCGGGACAGGGCTTGATCTATGGCTACACCTTC.

This clonotype was seen ten or more times. This chain connects TRBV18 to TRBJ1-5, with 7 bases matching TRBD1. This CDR3 region has 15 residues. Per the germline V gene, CDR1 is KGHSH and CDR2 is LQKENI. J gave up 6 bases and V 2 bases, and 7 bases lay outside the gene matches. The CDR3 loop reads CASSPRQGSGQPQHF. DNA for the CDR3: TGTGCCAGCTCACCAAGACAGGGAAGTGGTCAGCCCCAGCATTTT.

This clonotype occurred many times. The chain has TRBV5-1 and TRBJ2-2; TRBD1 matches at 7 bases. J gave up 1 base and V 7 bases, and 13 bases lay outside the gene matches. Per the germline V gene, CDR1 is SGHRS and CDR2 is YFSETQ. CDR3 length: 17 amino acids. DNA of the CDR3: TGCGCCAGCGCGAAACCCCACAGGGGTGAGAACACCGGGGAGCTGTTTTTT. It specifies CASAKPHRGENTGELFF. The variable domain in full, completed from reference TRBV5-1 and TRBJ2-2, reads KAGVTQTPRYLIKTRGQQVTLSCSPISGHRSVSWYQQTPGQGLQFLFEYFSETQRNKGNFPGRFSGRQFSNSRSEMNVSTLELGDSALYLCASAKPHRGENTGELFFGEGSRLTVL.

This clonotype was seen only a few times. The chain carries TRBV20-1 and TRBJ1-2; D ambiguous. Germline CDR1 is DFQATT and CDR2 is SNEGSKA (reference sequence). The V end was cut by 2 bases, the J end by 4 bases, with 8 bases between. The CDR3 has 12 amino acids. The CDR3 protein is CSARFYGYGYTF. The CDR3 DNA follows: TGCAGTGCTAGATTCTATGGCTATGGCTACACCTTC.

This chain uses TRBV20-1 with TRBJ1-1; tentative D call: TRBD1 (5 bases). Per germline, CDR1 DFQATT and CDR2 SNEGSKA (reference sequence). With 6 bases removed from V and 0 bases from J, the gap between germline ends came to 11 bases. This CDR3 is built from 13 residues. The CDR3, as DNA: TGCAGTGCATACAGGTTAATGAACACTGAAGCTTTCTTT. It yields the protein CSAYRLMNTEAFF.

This clonotype was found many times. The rearrangement joins TRBV5-1 to TRBJ2-7; the D is unclear. Germline CDR1 is SGHRS and CDR2 is YFSETQ. V lost 5 bases and J lost 0, with 9 bases in between. CDR3 length equals 13 residues. The CDR3 sequence is CASRSGGSYEQYF. The CDR3, as DNA: TGCGCCAGCAGATCCGGCGGCTCCTACGAGCAGTACTTC.

The chain is built from TRBV7-2 and TRBJ1-1; D gene unclear. This CDR3 spans 15 amino acids. Germline values: CDR1 SGHTA, CDR2 FQGNSA. V was pared by 5 bases and J by 5 bases, with 18 bases between. In DNA form, the CDR3 reads TGTGCCAGCAGCCGAGAGGCATTTATCGGGACTGAAGCTTTCTTT. Translation: CASSREAFIGTEAFF.

This clonotype was seen repeatedly, ten times or more. The chain is built from TRBV6-5 and TRBJ2-7; TRBD2 aligns across 7 bases. Germline values: CDR1 MNHEY, CDR2 SVGAGI. With 0 bases clipped from V and 0 bases from J, the junction kept 2 bases outside the gene matches. This CDR3 has 15 residues. The CDR3 sequence is CASSYSLADSYEQYF. The CDR3 nucleotides are TGTGCCAGCAGTTACTCCCTAGCGGACTCCTACGAGCAGTACTTC.

This clonotype has at least ten counts. The chain links TRBV7-9 to TRBJ2-3; 7 positions match TRBD2. Per the germline V gene, CDR1 is SEHNR and CDR2 is FQNEAQ (reference sequence). V lost 3 bases and J lost 2; bases outside the gene matches: 5. The CDR3 has 15 amino acids. CDR3 bases: TGTGCCAGCAGCTTCCGGCGGGGGACCACAGATACGCAGTATTTT. Translated, it gives CASSFRRGTTDTQYF.

In its sample, this clonotype was seen a few times. J is TRBJ1-2 and V is TRBV27, with D tentatively TRBD1 (5 bases). This CDR3 has 14 amino acids. The V gene's germline CDR1 is MNHEY and CDR2 SMNVEV (reference sequence). With 8 bases removed from V and 5 bases from J, the gap between germline ends came to 18 bases. The CDR3 spells CASGGPNSLYGYTF. CDR3 nucleotides: TGTGCCAGCGGGGGTCCGAATTCCTTGTATGGCTACACCTTC.

This clonotype came up many times. The chain combines TRBV5-1 with TRBJ1-2; D is ambiguous. Germline CDR1 SGHRS, CDR2 YFSETQ. Trimming left V 3 bases short and J 9 bases short, with 15 bases between. This CDR3 contains 13 residues. CDR3 in amino acids: CASSSDYPGSYTF. In nucleotides, the CDR3 is TGCGCCAGCAGCTCCGATTACCCGGGGAGCTACACCTTC.

This clonotype was detected ten times or more. The rearrangement links TRBV7-2 to TRBJ1-5; D ambiguous. The CDR3 spans 15 residues. Germline V gives CDR1 SGHTA, CDR2 FQGNSA. Trimming left V 2 bases short and J 0 bases short, with 8 bases between. As DNA, the CDR3 is TGTGCCAGCAGCTTATCGGAGAATAGCAATCAGCCCCAGCATTTT. It yields the protein CASSLSENSNQPQHF.

This clonotype was counted at least ten times. The chain uses TRBV15 and TRBJ2-5, with 11 bases fitting TRBD1. V gave up 3 bases and J gave up 1 base; unmatched junction bases: 10. This CDR3 is 18 amino acids long. Germline V CDR1 and CDR2: LNHNV, YYDKDF (reference sequence). This chain's CDR3 is CATSSDLRTGGIQETQYF. CDR3 bases: TGTGCCACCAGCAGCGACTTGAGGACAGGGGGCATCCAAGAGACCCAGTACTTC.

This clonotype was observed a handful of times. The chain links TRBV6-2 or TRBV6-3 to TRBJ1-5, with a weak D call TRBD1 (5 bases). V lost 2 bases, J lost 9 bases, and 11 bases lay in between. From germline, CDR1 is MNHEY and CDR2 SVGEGT. CDR3 length: 13 residues. The CDR3 DNA reads TGTGCCAGCAGTTACGGGACCCATGGGCCCCAGCATTTT. Translated: CASSYGTHGPQHF.

In this sample, this clonotype turned up many times. The rearrangement links TRBV21-1 to TRBJ2-1; no DNA check was done on the table's D call, TRBD2. TRBV21-1 has pseudogene status. The CDR3 is 12 residues long. This chain's CDR3 is CASGGDYNEQFF. CDR3 nucleotide sequence: TGTGCCTCCGGGGGGGACTACAATGAGCAGTTCTTC.

This clonotype was picked up many times. The chain is built from TRBV18 and TRBJ1-1; perhaps TRBD1 as D (5 bases). The germline V gene has CDR1 KGHSH and CDR2 LQKENI. This CDR3 contains 14 residues. Trimming pared 5 bases from V and 8 bases from J, leaving 18 bases between. The DNA for the CDR3 is TGTGCCAGCTCAGCCGGGGGAAGCAACGACGAAGCTTTCTTT. Its protein product is CASSAGGSNDEAFF.

This clonotype came up a few times. The chain carries TRBV7-3 and TRBJ1-1; D remains unclear. CDR3 length: 18 residues. V was pared by 5 bases and J by 1 base, with 23 bases between. CDR1 SGHTA and CDR2 FQGTGA come from the germline V gene. The CDR3 region is CASSPTGREAHWNTEAFF. CDR3 coding DNA: TGTGCCAGCAGCCCCACCGGTCGGGAGGCGCATTGGAACACTGAAGCTTTCTTT.

In this sample, this clonotype turned up a few times. This chain links TRBV7-2 with TRBJ2-1; either TRBD1 or TRBD2 may supply D (5 bases each). Germline loops: CDR1 SGHTA, CDR2 FQGNSA. There are 14 residues in the CDR3. V was pared by 1 base and J by 10 bases, with 14 bases between. As DNA, the CDR3 is TGTGCCAGCAGCTTAGAGGGCAGGGAGAGCGAGCAGTTCTTC. Translated: CASSLEGRESEQFF. Full variable domain (missing parts from reference TRBV7-2 and TRBJ2-1): GAGVSQSPSNKVTEKGKDVELRCDPISGHTALYWYRQSLGQGLEFLIYFQGNSAPDKSGLPSDRFSAERTGGSVSTLTIQRTQQEDSAVYLCASSLEGRESEQFFGPGTRLTVL.